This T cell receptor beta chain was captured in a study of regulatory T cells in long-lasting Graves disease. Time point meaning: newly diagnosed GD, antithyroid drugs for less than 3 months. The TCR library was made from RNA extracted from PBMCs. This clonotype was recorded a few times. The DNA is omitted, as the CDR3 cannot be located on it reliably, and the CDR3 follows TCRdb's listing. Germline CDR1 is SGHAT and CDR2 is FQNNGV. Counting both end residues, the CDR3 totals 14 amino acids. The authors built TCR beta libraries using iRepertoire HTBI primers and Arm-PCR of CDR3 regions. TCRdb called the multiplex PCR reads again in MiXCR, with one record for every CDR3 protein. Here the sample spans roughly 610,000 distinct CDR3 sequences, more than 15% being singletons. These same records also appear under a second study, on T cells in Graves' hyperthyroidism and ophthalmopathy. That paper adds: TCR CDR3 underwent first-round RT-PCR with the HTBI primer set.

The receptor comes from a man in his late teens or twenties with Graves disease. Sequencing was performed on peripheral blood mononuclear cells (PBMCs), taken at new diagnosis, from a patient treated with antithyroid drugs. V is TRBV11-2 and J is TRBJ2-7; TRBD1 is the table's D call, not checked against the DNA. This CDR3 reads CASSFGPGGDEQYF.